The 15 T cell receptor beta chains presented below share a single source sample, sequenced in a study of cytomegalovirus exposure and HLA in healthy donors. The PCR was carried out with 60 Vbeta primers and 13 Jbeta primers. The data were produced by immunoSEQ multiplex PCR, yet TCRdb's version contains in-frame clones alone and is incomplete. The sample holds some 98,000 clones, more than 60% seen once. Sequencing was done on a sample of PBMCs. These receptors all stem from a man aged 50-60 years in good health and CMV-seronegative.

The J gene is TRBJ2-1, the V gene TRBV29-1, with TRBD2 identical over 7 bases. The CDR3 has 14 residues. V trimming: 3 bases; J trimming: 4 bases; junction bases outside the gene matches: 6. Germline CDR1 SQVTM, CDR2 ANQGSEA. CDR3 bases: TGCAGCGTTGAGACAAGCGGGATATACAATGAGCAGTTCTTC. Amino acids: CSVETSGIYNEQFF.

This clone was detected a few times. The CDR3 region is CASSAGQGETEAFF. The CDR3 DNA reads as TGTGCCAGCAGCGCCGGACAGGGGGAAACTGAAGCTTTCTTT. This chain links TRBV7-9 with TRBJ1-1; 10 bases align to TRBD1. The CDR3 is made up of 14 amino acids. The junction had 5 bases not matched to a gene; V was cut back by 5 bases and J by 5 bases. Per germline, CDR1 SEHNR and CDR2 FQNEAQ (reference sequence).

This clone has more than one count but fewer than ten. The chain combines TRBV27 with TRBJ2-7, with D uncertain. Trimming cost V 6 bases and J 1 base, with 7 bases left between them. The germline V gene has CDR1 MNHEY and CDR2 SMNVEV (reference sequence). The CDR3 has 12 amino acids. CDR3 nucleotide sequence: TGTGCCAGCAGGGGCGTGTCCTACGAGCAGTACTTC. Translating it yields CASRGVSYEQYF.

On this clone itself: At one end, the junction sequence differs from germline, possibly due to a read error. The chain couples TRBV14 to TRBJ2-1, with 9 bases that match TRBD2. The germline V gene encodes CDR1 SGHDN and CDR2 FVKESK. This CDR3 is 17 amino acids long. The CDR3 reads CVSSQDRLAGIYNEQFF. The CDR3 DNA is TGTGTCAGCAGCCAAGATCGGCTAGCGGGAATTTACAATGAGCAGTTCTTC.

The chain combines TRBV7-2 with TRBJ2-5; the match to TRBD2 covers 8 bases. The CDR3 length is 15 residues. Germline values: CDR1 SGHTA, CDR2 FQGNSA. The junction had 10 bases not matched to a gene; V was cut back by 5 bases and J by 5 bases. The CDR3 DNA is TGTGCCAGCAGCCGGGGAGCGGGGGCTCGGGAGACCCAGTACTTC. Protein: CASSRGAGARETQYF.

The CDR3 sequence: CASSRWGLAGRASTDTQYF. CDR3 nucleotides: TGTGCCAGCAGCCGCTGGGGACTAGCGGGCCGTGCTAGCACAGATACGCAGTATTTT. This chain connects TRBV5-6 to TRBJ2-3, with 12 bases fitting TRBD2. The CDR3 is 19 residues long. V was pared by 4 bases and J by 0 bases, with 12 bases of the junction left unmatched. The germline V gene encodes CDR1 SGHDT and CDR2 YYEEEE.

CDR3 amino acids: CASSLGGGTGELFF. In DNA form, the CDR3 reads TGTGCCAGCAGCTTAGGAGGGGGCACCGGGGAGCTGTTTTTT. The chain couples TRBV7-9 to TRBJ2-2, with D perhaps TRBD1 (6 bases). This CDR3 is built from 14 residues. With 1 base removed from V and 4 bases from J, the gap between germline ends came to 7 bases. The germline V gene has CDR1 SEHNR and CDR2 FQNEAQ (reference sequence).

In this sample, this clone turned up a few times. J is TRBJ2-7 and V is TRBV5-5, with a weak D call TRBD1 (6 bases). Germline V gives CDR1 SGHKS, CDR2 YYEKEE (reference sequence). The CDR3 sequence is 15 residues long. V gave up 3 bases and J gave up 3 bases, with 16 bases separating them. CDR3 in amino acids: CASSYLQGGGYEQYF. CDR3 DNA sequence: TGTGCCAGCAGCTACCTACAGGGTGGCGGCTACGAGCAGTACTTC.

This clone was recorded a few times. The chain employs TRBV7-2 and TRBJ1-5; no definite D call. The CDR3 totals 15 residues. Trimming stripped 3 bases from V and 0 bases from J, with 9 bases between. Germline CDR1 reads SGHTA; CDR2 reads FQGNSA. Here the CDR3 reads CASSFEGNSNQPQHF. CDR3 nucleotide sequence: TGTGCCAGCAGCTTTGAGGGTAATAGCAATCAGCCCCAGCATTTT.

This clone was picked up a small number of times. The rearrangement joins TRBV29-1 to TRBJ2-1; tentatively, D is TRBD1 (6 bases). Germline loops: CDR1 SQVTM, CDR2 ANQGSEA. The CDR3 covers 13 residues. V gave up 8 bases and J gave up 2 bases, with 13 bases separating them. The CDR3 is CSFNRDAYNEQFF. The CDR3 DNA is TGCAGCTTCAACAGGGACGCCTACAATGAGCAGTTCTTC.

The chain carries TRBV4-1 and TRBJ2-4; D call uncertain. V was trimmed by 0 bases and J by 4 bases, leaving 16 bases between them. CDR1 is MGHRA and CDR2 is YSYEKL in the germline V gene. This CDR3 has 17 residues. CDR3 region: CASSQDLRRSEKNIQYF. The CDR3 nucleotides read TGCGCCAGCAGCCAAGATCTCCGTAGGAGCGAGAAAAACATTCAGTACTTC.

The chain combines TRBV28 with TRBJ1-2, with D possibly TRBD1 on 6 matching bases. The CDR3 has 15 amino acids. V lost 7 bases to trimming and J lost 4 bases, with 19 bases between them. Germline assignment: CDR1 MDHEN and CDR2 SYDVKM. The CDR3 loop is CASTGREGQIYGYTF. The CDR3 nucleotides read TGTGCCAGCACCGGCCGGGAAGGACAGATCTATGGCTACACCTTC.

V is TRBV6-5 and J is TRBJ2-7, with 7 nucleotides matching TRBD1. V lost 0 bases and J lost 3; bases outside the gene matches: 5. Germline-derived CDR1 and CDR2 are MNHEY and SVGAGI. CDR3 length: 15 amino acids. Here the CDR3 DNA reads TGTGCCAGCAGTTACTCTACAGGGGCCTTCTACGAGCAGTACTTC. It codes for CASSYSTGAFYEQYF.

The chain carries TRBV5-1 and TRBJ1-4; D is unresolved. CDR1 and CDR2 (germline): SGHRS, YFSETQ. Trimming removed 5 bases at V and 8 bases at J, with 13 bases between. This CDR3 has 13 amino acids. The CDR3 region has the DNA TGCGCCAGCAGAAAAGACATATCCGAAAAACTGTTTTTT. Its translation is CASRKDISEKLFF.

The CDR3 protein is CASSTPPTSQPQHF. The CDR3, as DNA: TGTGCCAGTAGTACCCCCCCCACTAGTCAGCCCCAGCATTTT. The chain is built from TRBV19 and TRBJ1-5; D call uncertain. Trimming pared 4 bases from V and 6 bases from J, leaving 13 bases between. Germline V gene lookup returns CDR1 LNHDA and CDR2 SQIVND (reference sequence). The CDR3 runs 14 residues.